This entry lists 3 T cell receptor beta chains sequenced from one sample in a study of T cell responses to AZD1222 COVID-19 vaccine. Generated by immunoSEQ multiplex PCR, the TCRdb table keeps only in-frame clones and is missing some. The table includes more than 100,000 clones, approximately 85% detected once. Sequenced material: peripheral blood, taken on day 0 of AZD1222 vaccination. All receptors derive from an adult in good health.

V is TRBV6-2 or TRBV6-3 and J is TRBJ2-3, with TRBD1 matching over 7 bases. Germline loops: CDR1 MNHEY, CDR2 SVGEGT. The ends lost 6 bases at V and 1 base at J; junction bases unmatched: 7. The CDR3 has 15 amino acids. CDR3 nucleotides: TGTGCCAGCAGCTGGGACAGTCGGGGCACAGATACGCAGTATTTT. It is translated as CASSWDSRGTDTQYF.

The CDR3 loop is CASRAVSNTGELFF. Written as DNA, the CDR3 is TGTGCCAGTAGGGCCGTATCGAACACCGGGGAGCTGTTTTTT. The rearrangement links TRBV19 to TRBJ2-2; D uncertain. V lost 6 bases and J 0 bases, leaving 8 bases between the germline ends. Germline V gives CDR1 LNHDA, CDR2 SQIVND (reference sequence). CDR3 size: 14 residues.

The gene calls are TRBV3-1 (or the pseudogene TRBV3-2) and TRBJ1-5; no clear D gene. The length of the CDR3 is 14 residues. The germline V gene has CDR1 LGHDT and CDR2 YNNKEL (reference sequence). The V and J ends lost 0 bases and 6 bases respectively, with 9 bases between them. DNA of the CDR3: TGTGCCAGCAGCCAAGATACGGGGTTTCAGCCCCAGCATTTT. This encodes CASSQDTGFQPQHF.